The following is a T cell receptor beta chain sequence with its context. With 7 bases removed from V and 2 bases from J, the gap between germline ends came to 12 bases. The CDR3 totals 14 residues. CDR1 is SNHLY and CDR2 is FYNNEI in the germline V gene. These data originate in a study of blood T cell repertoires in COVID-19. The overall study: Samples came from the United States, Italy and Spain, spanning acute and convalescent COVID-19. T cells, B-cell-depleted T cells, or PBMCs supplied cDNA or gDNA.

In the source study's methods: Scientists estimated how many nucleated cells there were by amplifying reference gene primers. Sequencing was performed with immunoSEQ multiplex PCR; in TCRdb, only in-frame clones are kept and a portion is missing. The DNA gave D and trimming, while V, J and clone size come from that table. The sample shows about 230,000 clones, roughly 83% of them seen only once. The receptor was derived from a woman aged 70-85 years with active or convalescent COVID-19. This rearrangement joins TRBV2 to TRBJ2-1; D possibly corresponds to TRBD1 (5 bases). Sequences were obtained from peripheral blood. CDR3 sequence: CASTLQEPYNEQFF. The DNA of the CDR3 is TGTGCCAGCACTTTACAGGAGCCCTACAATGAGCAGTTCTTC.